The sequence of this TCR beta chain was determined in a study of T cells in Graves' hyperthyroidism and ophthalmopathy. Amplification yielded TCR beta CDR3 regions, with RNA transcripts as the source. HTBI primers were used for first-round RT-PCR of the TCR CDR3. TCRdb reprocessed the multiplex PCR reads with MiXCR, giving one entry per CDR3 protein. Altogether fewer than 45,000 distinct CDR3 sequences are present, 49% being singletons, with the ten largest covering approximately 6%. CDR1 is SGHRS and CDR2 is YFSETQ in the germline V gene. V was clipped by 4 bases and J by 6 bases; unmatched bases: 5. The CDR3 extends over 13 amino acids. It was at first hyperthyroidism diagnosis, before any ophthalmopathy symptoms, that the blood sample was taken. This clonotype was found once. Its antigen is unidentified. Study-wide results and caveats: Within blood appeared most thyroid clonotypes that had expanded above 0.001. Model-based prediction identified ophthalmopathy a median 6.5 months prior to its onset.

The source material was blood. V is TRBV5-1 and J is TRBJ2-7, with 9 nucleotides matching TRBD2. The receptor was derived from a woman between 45 and 60 years old with Graves' hyperthyroidism that later progressed to Graves' ophthalmopathy. CDR3 nucleotides: TGCGCCAGCAGCCCGGGACTAGCTTCCGAGCAGTACTTC. Translating gives CASSPGLASEQYF.